This T cell receptor (beta chain) was recorded in a study of cytomegalovirus exposure and HLA in healthy donors. Across the study: Genetic ancestry analysis placed over 65% of the 400 or so donors that were genotyped in the Caucasian-associated cluster. Study conclusions and caveats: Usually a TCR sequence was rare, but some public TCRs were found in many donors.

V was pared by 5 bases and J by 4 bases, with 7 bases of the junction left unmatched. Germline CDR1 reads MNHNY; CDR2 reads SVGAGI (reference sequence). The CDR3 loop spans 15 amino acids. The study ran its PCR with 60 Vbeta and 13 Jbeta primers. Sequencing was performed with immunoSEQ multiplex PCR; in TCRdb, only in-frame clones are kept and a portion is missing. The repertoire includes fewer than 90,000 clones, about 71% of them detected once, and more than 9.5% sits in the top ten. In the case of this clone: The antigen remains undetermined.

The clonotype originates from a woman aged 45-59 years in good health and CMV-seropositive. The sample was PBMCs. V gene TRBV6-6 combines with J gene TRBJ1-3; 8 bases line up with TRBD1. The CDR3 loop is CASSGWDRTGNTIYF. In DNA, the CDR3 is TGTGCCAGCAGTGGCTGGGACAGGACAGGAAACACCATATATTTT.